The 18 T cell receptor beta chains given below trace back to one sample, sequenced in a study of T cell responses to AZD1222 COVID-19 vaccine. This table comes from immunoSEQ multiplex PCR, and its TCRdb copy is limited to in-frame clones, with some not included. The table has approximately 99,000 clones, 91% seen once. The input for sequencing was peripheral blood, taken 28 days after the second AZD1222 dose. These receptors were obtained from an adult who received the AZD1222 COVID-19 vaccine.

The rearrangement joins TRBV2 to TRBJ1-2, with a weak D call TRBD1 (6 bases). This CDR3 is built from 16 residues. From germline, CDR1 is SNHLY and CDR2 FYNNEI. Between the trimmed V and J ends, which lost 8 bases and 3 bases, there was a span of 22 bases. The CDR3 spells CASSRSGTPRDYGYTF. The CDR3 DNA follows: TGTGCCAGCTCCAGGTCCGGGACACCCCGGGACTATGGCTACACCTTC.

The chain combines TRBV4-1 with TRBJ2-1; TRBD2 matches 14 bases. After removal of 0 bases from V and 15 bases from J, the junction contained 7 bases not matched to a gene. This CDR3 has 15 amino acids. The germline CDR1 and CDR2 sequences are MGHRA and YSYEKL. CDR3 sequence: CASSQDRLAGGNLFF. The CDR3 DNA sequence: TGCGCCAGCAGCCAAGACCGACTAGCGGGAGGGAACCTGTTCTTC.

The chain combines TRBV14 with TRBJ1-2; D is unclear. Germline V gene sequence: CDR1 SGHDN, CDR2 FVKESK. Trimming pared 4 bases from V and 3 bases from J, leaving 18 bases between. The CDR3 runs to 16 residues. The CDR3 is CASSRGPPRIHYGYTF. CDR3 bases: TGTGCCAGCAGCCGCGGACCGCCGAGGATCCACTATGGCTACACCTTC.

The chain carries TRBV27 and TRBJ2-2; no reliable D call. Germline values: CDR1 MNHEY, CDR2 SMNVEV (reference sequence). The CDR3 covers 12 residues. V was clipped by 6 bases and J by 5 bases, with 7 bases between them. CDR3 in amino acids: CASRYGTGELFF. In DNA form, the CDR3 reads TGTGCCAGCAGATATGGGACCGGGGAGCTGTTTTTT.

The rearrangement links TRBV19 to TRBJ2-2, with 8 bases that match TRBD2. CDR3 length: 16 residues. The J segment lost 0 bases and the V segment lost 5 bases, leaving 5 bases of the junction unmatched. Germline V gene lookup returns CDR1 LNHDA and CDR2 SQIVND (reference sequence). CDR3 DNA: TGTGCCAGTAGTCGGGGGGGAGGCGCGAACACCGGGGAGCTGTTTTTT. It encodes CASSRGGGANTGELFF.

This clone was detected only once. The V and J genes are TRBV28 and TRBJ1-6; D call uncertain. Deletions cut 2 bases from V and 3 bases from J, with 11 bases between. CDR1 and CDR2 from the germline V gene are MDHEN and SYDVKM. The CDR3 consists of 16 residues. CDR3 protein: CASSLGEQVYNSPLHF. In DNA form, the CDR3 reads TGTGCCAGCAGTTTAGGAGAGCAAGTCTATAATTCACCCCTCCACTTT.

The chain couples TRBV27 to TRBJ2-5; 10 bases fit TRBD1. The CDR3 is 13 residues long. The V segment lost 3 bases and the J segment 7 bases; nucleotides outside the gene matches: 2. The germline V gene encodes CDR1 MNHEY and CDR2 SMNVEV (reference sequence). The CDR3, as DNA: TGTGCCAGCAGTTTGGGACAGGGGTGGACCCAGTACTTC. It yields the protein CASSLGQGWTQYF.

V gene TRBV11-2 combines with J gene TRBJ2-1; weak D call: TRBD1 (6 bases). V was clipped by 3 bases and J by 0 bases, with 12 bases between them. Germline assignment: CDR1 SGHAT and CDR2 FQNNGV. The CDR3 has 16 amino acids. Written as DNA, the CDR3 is TGTGCCAGCAGCTTGGCCGACAGGAGCTCCTACAATGAGCAGTTCTTC. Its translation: CASSLADRSSYNEQFF.

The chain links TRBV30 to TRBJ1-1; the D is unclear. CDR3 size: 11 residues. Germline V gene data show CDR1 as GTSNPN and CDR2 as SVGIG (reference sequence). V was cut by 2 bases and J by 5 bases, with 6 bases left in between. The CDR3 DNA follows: TGTGCCTGGAGTCGGTATACTGAAGCTTTCTTT. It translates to CAWSRYTEAFF.

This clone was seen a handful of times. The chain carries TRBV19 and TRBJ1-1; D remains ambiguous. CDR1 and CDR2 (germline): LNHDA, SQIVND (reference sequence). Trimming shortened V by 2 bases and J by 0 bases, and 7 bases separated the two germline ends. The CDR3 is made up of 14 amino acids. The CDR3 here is CASSIIGLNTEAFF. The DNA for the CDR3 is TGTGCCAGTAGTATAATCGGGTTGAACACTGAAGCTTTCTTT.

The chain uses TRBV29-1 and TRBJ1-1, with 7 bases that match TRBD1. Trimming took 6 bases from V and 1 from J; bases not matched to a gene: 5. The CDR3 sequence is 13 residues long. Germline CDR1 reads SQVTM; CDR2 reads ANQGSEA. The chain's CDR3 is CSVKRDRNTEAFF. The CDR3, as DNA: TGCAGCGTGAAGAGGGACAGGAACACTGAAGCTTTCTTT. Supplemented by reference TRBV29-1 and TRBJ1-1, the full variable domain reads SAVISQKPSRDICQRGTSLTIQCQVDSQVTMMFWYRQQPGQSLTLIATANQGSEATYESGFVIDKFPISRPNLTFSTLTVSNMSPEDSSIYLCSVKRDRNTEAFFGQGTRLTVV.

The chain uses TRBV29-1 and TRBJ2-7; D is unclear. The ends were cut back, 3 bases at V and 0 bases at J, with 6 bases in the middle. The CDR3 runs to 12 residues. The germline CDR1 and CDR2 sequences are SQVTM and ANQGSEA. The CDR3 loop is CSVEDLSYEQYF. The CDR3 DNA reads TGCAGCGTTGAGGACCTCTCCTACGAGCAGTACTTC.

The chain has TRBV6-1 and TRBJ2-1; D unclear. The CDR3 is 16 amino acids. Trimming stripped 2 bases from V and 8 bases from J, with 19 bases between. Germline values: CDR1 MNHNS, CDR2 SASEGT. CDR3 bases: TGTGCCAGCAGTGAACCCCCCCGGGCCTTTTTAGATGAGCAGTTCTTC. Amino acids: CASSEPPRAFLDEQFF.

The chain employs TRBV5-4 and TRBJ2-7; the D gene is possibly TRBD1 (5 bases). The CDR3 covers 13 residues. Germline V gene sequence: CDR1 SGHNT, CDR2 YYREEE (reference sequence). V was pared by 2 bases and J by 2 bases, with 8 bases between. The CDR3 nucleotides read TGTGCCAGCAGCTTCCAGGGTACCTACGAGCAGTACTTC. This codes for CASSFQGTYEQYF.

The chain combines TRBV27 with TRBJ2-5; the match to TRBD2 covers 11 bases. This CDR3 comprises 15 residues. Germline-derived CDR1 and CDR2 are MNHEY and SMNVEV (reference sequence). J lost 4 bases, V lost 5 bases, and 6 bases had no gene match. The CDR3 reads CASSATSGRGETQYF. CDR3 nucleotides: TGTGCCAGCAGTGCCACTAGCGGGAGAGGAGAGACCCAGTACTTC.

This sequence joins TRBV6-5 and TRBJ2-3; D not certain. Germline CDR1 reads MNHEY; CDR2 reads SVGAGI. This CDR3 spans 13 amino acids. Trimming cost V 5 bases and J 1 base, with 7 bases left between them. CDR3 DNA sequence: TGTGCCAGCAGTCGGGCTCGCACAGATACGCAGTATTTT. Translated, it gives CASSRARTDTQYF.

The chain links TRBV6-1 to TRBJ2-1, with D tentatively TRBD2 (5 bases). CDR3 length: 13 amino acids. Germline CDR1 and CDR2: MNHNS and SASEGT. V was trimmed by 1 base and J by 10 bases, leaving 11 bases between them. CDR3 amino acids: CASSEVLAVEQFF. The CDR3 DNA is TGTGCCAGCAGTGAAGTCCTAGCAGTCGAGCAGTTCTTC.

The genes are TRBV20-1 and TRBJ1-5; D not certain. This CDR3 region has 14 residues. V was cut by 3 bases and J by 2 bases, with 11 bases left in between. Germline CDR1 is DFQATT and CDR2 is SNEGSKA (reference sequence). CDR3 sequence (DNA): TGCAGTGCTAGTGTCTTTGGGGGCAATCAGCCCCAGCATTTT. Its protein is CSASVFGGNQPQHF.